This T cell receptor beta chain originates from a study of cytomegalovirus exposure and HLA in healthy donors. The study ran its PCR with 60 Vbeta and 13 Jbeta primers. Only in-frame clones appear in the TCRdb table, and some are missing; sequencing was by immunoSEQ multiplex PCR. Seen here are 250,000 or so clones, roughly 91% observed once, and the top ten hold about 1.7%. This CDR3 has 16 amino acids. In germline, CDR1 is SGHNT, CDR2 YYREEE (reference sequence). Losses at the gene ends were 0 bases for V and 4 bases for J; bases not matched to a gene: 3. Sequenced input: PBMCs. The TCR originated in a girl aged 2-9 years in good health and CMV-seronegative. V usage is TRBV5-4 and J usage is TRBJ2-1, with TRBD2 identical over 11 bases. The CDR3 nucleotides read TGTGCCAGCAGCTTGGAACTAGCGGGGGCGTACAATGAGCAGTTCTTC. Its protein is CASSLELAGAYNEQFF.